Each of the 23 T cell receptor beta chains below was sequenced from the same sample in a study of STAT3 mutations in large granular lymphocyte leukemia (dated by TCRdb to 2018 to 2020). Results the study describes overall, beyond this receptor: All T-LGLL patients had at least one immunodominant TCRbeta clonotype, and roughly half had multiple immunodominant subclonotypes.

These receptors lack a known antigen. The library was obtained by the immunoSEQ multiplex PCR assay. The source is immuneACCESS, and TCRdb retained only in-frame sequences with V and J called. Part of the clones is not carried over; for the studies checked, unresolved V genes explain less than half of this, and the remainder is unexplained. This sample lists almost 25,000 clones; about 94% were detected once. The ten top clones hold about 6.8% of the sample. Sequencing used peripheral blood mononuclear cells. These receptors came from a man aged 35-49 years with T-cell large granular lymphocyte leukemia. Some clones in this sample may be carry-over from other donors' samples. The age is the age at diagnosis.

The genes are TRBV14 and TRBJ2-3; the match to TRBD1 covers 7 bases. The CDR3 contains 16 residues. With 1 base clipped from V and 4 bases from J, the junction kept 8 bases outside the gene matches. The germline gives CDR1 SGHDN, CDR2 FVKESK. CDR3 sequence reads: CASSQGPRGSADTQYF. CDR3 bases: TGTGCCAGCAGCCAAGGCCCCAGGGGGTCGGCAGATACGCAGTATTTT. The variable domain in full, completed from reference TRBV14 and TRBJ2-3, reads EAGVTQFPSHSVIEKGQTVTLRCDPISGHDNLYWYRRVMGKEIKFLLHFVKESKQDESGMPNNRFLAERTGGTYSTLKVQPAELEDSGVYFCASSQGPRGSADTQYFGPGTRLTVL.

The J gene is TRBJ2-7, the V gene TRBV5-4; 7 bases line up with TRBD1. Germline loops: CDR1 SGHNT, CDR2 YYREEE (reference sequence). Unmatched junction bases numbered 0, after V lost 3 bases and J lost 3 bases. The CDR3 spans 12 residues. The CDR3 nucleotides read TGTGCCAGCAGCTGGGACAGCTACGAGCAGTACTTC. It is translated as CASSWDSYEQYF.

The chain joins TRBV7-9 to TRBJ1-2; D possibly corresponds to TRBD1 (5 bases). Looked up from germline, CDR1 is SEHNR and CDR2 is FQNEAQ (reference sequence). The CDR3 covers 13 residues. V lost 1 base and J lost 7, with 10 bases in between. The DNA for the CDR3 is TGTGCCAGCAGCTTAGGGGCGAGGGGTGGCTACACCTTC. Translating gives CASSLGARGGYTF.

The V and J genes are TRBV6-1 and TRBJ1-1; D not resolved. V was cut by 4 bases and J by 10 bases, with 7 bases left in between. CDR1 and CDR2 from the germline V gene are MNHNS and SASEGT. The CDR3 runs 10 residues. CDR3: CASSALGAFF. DNA of the CDR3: TGTGCCAGCAGTGCCTTAGGAGCTTTCTTT.

This chain uses TRBV15 with TRBJ2-5, with D uncertain. Germline V gene lookup returns CDR1 LNHNV and CDR2 YYDKDF (reference sequence). Trimming stripped 5 bases from V and 4 bases from J, with 5 bases between. CDR3 length: 11 amino acids. The CDR3 DNA is TGTGCCACCAGCTCCCGAGAGACCCAGTACTTC. It encodes CATSSRETQYF.

The chain links TRBV29-1 to TRBJ2-4; 9 bases are a match to TRBD1. Germline V gene sequence: CDR1 SQVTM, CDR2 ANQGSEA. V gave up 5 bases and J gave up 2 bases; unmatched junction bases: 10. This CDR3 spans 16 amino acids. In DNA form, the CDR3 reads TGCAGCGTTTTTACCCCGGGACAGGGTACCAAAAACATTCAGTACTTC. Its protein product is CSVFTPGQGTKNIQYF.

The chain couples TRBV5-5 to TRBJ1-2; D is unclear. Trimming shortened V by 0 bases and J by 4 bases, and 4 bases separated the two germline ends. This CDR3 is built from 12 residues. Germline V gene data show CDR1 as SGHKS and CDR2 as YYEKEE (reference sequence). The CDR3 DNA is TGTGCCAGCAGCTTGGGTACCTATGGCTACACCTTC. Its protein product is CASSLGTYGYTF.

The chain's CDR3 is CASSDLWNTEAFF. The CDR3 coding sequence is TGTGCCAGCAGTGATCTGTGGAACACTGAAGCTTTCTTT. The genes are TRBV2 and TRBJ1-1; D not resolved. Trimming pared 3 bases from V and 1 base from J, leaving 6 bases between. Germline V gene sequence: CDR1 SNHLY, CDR2 FYNNEI. This CDR3 region has 13 residues.

V is TRBV4-3 and J is TRBJ1-3; no definite D call. Germline CDR1 and CDR2: LGHNA and YSLEER. Trimming took off 0 bases at V and 4 bases at J, with 13 bases between the two ends. The CDR3 consists of 16 residues. The CDR3 is CASSQDPGRLGNTIYF. As DNA, the CDR3 is TGCGCCAGCAGCCAAGATCCAGGCAGACTGGGAAACACCATATATTTT.

V and J are TRBV29-1 and TRBJ2-7; perhaps D is TRBD1 or TRBD2 (5 bases each). The V end lost 6 bases, the J end lost 1 base, and 10 bases lay between the germline ends. There are 12 residues in the CDR3. Germline CDR1 and CDR2: SQVTM and ANQGSEA. DNA for the CDR3: TGCAGCGTCGCGAGGGGTTCCTACGAGCAGTACTTC. Residues: CSVARGSYEQYF.

This chain joins TRBV5-1 and TRBJ2-6, with TRBD1 matching over 8 bases. Germline V gene sequence: CDR1 SGHRS, CDR2 YFSETQ. Trimming cost V 0 bases and J 1 base; bases outside gene matches: 6. This CDR3 has 18 amino acids. Here the CDR3 reads CASSLATGGISGANVLTF. DNA for the CDR3: TGCGCCAGCAGCTTGGCAACAGGGGGGATTTCTGGGGCCAACGTCCTGACTTTC. Combining the CDR3 with reference TRBV5-1 and TRBJ2-6 gives the whole variable domain KAGVTQTPRYLIKTRGQQVTLSCSPISGHRSVSWYQQTPGQGLQFLFEYFSETQRNKGNFPGRFSGRQFSNSRSEMNVSTLELGDSALYLCASSLATGGISGANVLTFGAGSRLTVL.

The chain has TRBV5-1 and TRBJ2-3, with D tentatively TRBD1 (5 bases). The germline V and J ends were trimmed by 5 bases and 4 bases, with 11 bases remaining between them. Germline assignment: CDR1 SGHRS and CDR2 YFSETQ. This CDR3 comprises 13 residues. The CDR3 region has the DNA TGCGCCAGCAGGGTACGACAGTCAGATACGCAGTATTTT. Translation: CASRVRQSDTQYF. Full variable domain (outside the CDR3, taken from reference TRBV5-1 and TRBJ2-3): KAGVTQTPRYLIKTRGQQVTLSCSPISGHRSVSWYQQTPGQGLQFLFEYFSETQRNKGNFPGRFSGRQFSNSRSEMNVSTLELGDSALYLCASRVRQSDTQYFGPGTRLTVL.

This chain links TRBV2 with TRBJ1-1; D remains ambiguous. The CDR3 is made up of 12 amino acids. V was shortened by 8 bases and J by 8 bases, with 15 bases between the two germline ends. Germline values: CDR1 SNHLY, CDR2 FYNNEI. CDR3 region: CASSFQVLEAFF. The CDR3 nucleotides read TGTGCCAGCTCTTTTCAGGTCCTAGAAGCTTTCTTT.

The chain couples TRBV18 to TRBJ2-7; 10 nucleotides line up with TRBD1. Germline V CDR1 and CDR2: KGHSH, LQKENI. The CDR3 consists of 15 residues. V dropped 2 bases and J dropped 2; count of bases not matched to a gene: 3. As DNA, the CDR3 is TGTGCCAGCTCACCAATGGGACAGGGGACCTACGAGCAGTACTTC. Translation gives CASSPMGQGTYEQYF. Full variable domain (remainder filled in from reference TRBV18 and TRBJ2-7): NAGVMQNPRHLVRRRGQEARLRCSPMKGHSHVYWYRQLPEEGLKFMVYLQKENIIDESGMPKERFSAEFPKEGPSILRIQQVVRGDSAAYFCASSPMGQGTYEQYFGPGTRLTVT.

DNA for the CDR3: TGTGCCAGCAGCTTCCTGGTAGCAGATACGCAGTATTTT. Its translation: CASSFLVADTQYF. The V and J genes are TRBV5-5 and TRBJ2-3; D gene ambiguous. V shed 2 bases and J shed 4 bases, with 8 bases lying between them. This CDR3 contains 13 residues. The V gene's germline CDR1 is SGHKS and CDR2 YYEKEE (reference sequence).

The chain has TRBV19 and TRBJ1-1; D gene unclear. With 7 bases removed from V and 1 base from J, the gap between germline ends came to 13 bases. Looked up from germline, CDR1 is LNHDA and CDR2 is SQIVND (reference sequence). The CDR3 contains 14 residues. The CDR3 here is CASNPTYKNTEAFF. The CDR3 DNA reads as TGTGCCAGTAACCCAACGTATAAGAACACTGAAGCTTTCTTT.

The chain links TRBV18 to TRBJ1-1; 7 bases match TRBD1. The CDR3 length is 13 residues. Germline CDR1 and CDR2: KGHSH and LQKENI. The trim removed 3 bases at V and 11 bases at J, leaving 9 bases unmatched. The CDR3 here is CASSPGTVGTAFF. DNA of the CDR3: TGTGCCAGCTCACCGGGGACAGTGGGTACGGCTTTCTTT.

This sequence joins TRBV25-1 and TRBJ2-5; 9 bases map to TRBD2. Germline CDR1 is MGHDK and CDR2 is SYGVNS. Trimming removed 6 bases from V and 1 base from J; junction bases left unmatched: 0. The CDR3 totals 13 residues. Here the CDR3 reads CASRLAGQETQYF. CDR3 coding DNA: TGTGCCAGCAGACTAGCGGGCCAAGAGACCCAGTACTTC.

J is TRBJ2-1 and V is TRBV7-2; unclear D gene. Germline assignment: CDR1 SGHTA and CDR2 FQGNSA. The V end lost 4 bases, the J end lost 7 bases, and 8 bases lay between the germline ends. The CDR3 totals 12 residues. DNA for the CDR3: TGTGCCAGCAGCTATATTATAAATGAGCAGTTCTTC. Translated: CASSYIINEQFF.

V usage is TRBV5-6 and J usage is TRBJ1-2; D perhaps matches TRBD1 (5 bases). This CDR3 is 14 amino acids long. Between the trimmed V and J ends, which lost 0 bases and 1 base, there was a span of 7 bases. Per the germline V gene, CDR1 is SGHDT and CDR2 is YYEEEE. The CDR3 region has the DNA TGTGCCAGCAGCTTGGCCGGGGGTAACTATGGCTACACCTTC. This sequence encodes CASSLAGGNYGYTF. Filled out from reference TRBV5-6 and TRBJ1-2, the complete variable domain reads DAGVTQSPTHLIKTRGQQVTLRCSPKSGHDTVSWYQQALGQGPQFIFQYYEEEERQRGNFPDRFSGHQFPNYSSELNVNALLLGDSALYLCASSLAGGNYGYTFGSGTRLTVV.

The gene calls are TRBV7-9 and TRBJ1-2; D is uncertain. V lost 9 bases and J lost 1, with 15 bases in between. This CDR3 comprises 14 residues. Germline CDR1 is SEHNR and CDR2 is FQNEAQ (reference sequence). The CDR3 DNA sequence: TGTGCCAGTGCCCCCGACGGACTTAACTATGGCTACACCTTC. It specifies CASAPDGLNYGYTF.

The chain combines TRBV7-9 with TRBJ1-5; D is undetermined. V gave up 4 bases and J gave up 1 base, with 11 bases separating them. CDR1 is SEHNR, CDR2 FQNEAQ, per germline (reference sequence). The CDR3 runs to 15 residues. CDR3 coding DNA: TGTGCCAGCAGCTCCGAAGGGTCGAGCAATCAGCCCCAGCATTTT. Protein: CASSSEGSSNQPQHF.

CDR3 nucleotide sequence: TGTGCCAGCAGCCCCCGACAGGGTGAAAAACTGTTTTTT. Amino acids: CASSPRQGEKLFF. The chain recombines TRBV9 with TRBJ1-4; 7 nucleotides agree with TRBD1. The CDR3 loop spans 13 amino acids. The germline gives CDR1 SGDLS, CDR2 YYNGEE. V was pared by 4 bases and J by 7 bases, with 4 bases of the junction left unmatched.